This T cell receptor (beta chain) was obtained from a study of T cell responses to AZD1222 COVID-19 vaccine. Looking at the study overall: The study pooled second doses at about 4 or about 12 weeks.

Study conclusions and caveats: Following two doses of AZD1222, Spike-specific TCR breadth and depth rose.

As regards this clone: Its antigen remains unidentified.

Sequencing used immunoSEQ multiplex PCR; TCRdb keeps in-frame clones, though not all of them. Of some 130,000 clones listed, approximately 88% are singletons. Here the sequenced sample was peripheral blood, taken on day 0 of AZD1222 vaccination. The receptor comes from an adult in good health.

The CDR3 spells CASCRGYEQYF. In DNA, the CDR3 is TGTGCCAGCTGCAGGGGCTACGAGCAGTACTTC. This rearrangement joins TRBV25-1 to TRBJ2-7; D might be TRBD1 (6 bases). The CDR3 runs to 11 residues. Between the trimmed V and J ends, which lost 8 bases and 3 bases, there was a span of 8 bases. Germline CDR1 is MGHDK and CDR2 is SYGVNS.